This T cell receptor (beta chain) is drawn from a study of T cells in Graves' hyperthyroidism and ophthalmopathy. About the study: Peripheral blood was obtained at initial diagnosis, preceding any treatment. Study-wide results and caveats: In the analysis, a 13 V-J model separated ophthalmopathy from stable hyperthyroidism. Blood also contained most expanded thyroid clonotypes above 0.001.

Per the germline V gene, CDR1 is SGHRS and CDR2 is YFSETQ. The CDR3 spans 14 residues. V shed 5 bases, J shed 5 bases, and the junction held 5 bases outside the gene matches. The sample holds a few counts of this clonotype. Its specificity is unknown. Amplification of TCR beta CDR3 regions used RNA as the template. TCR CDR3 underwent first-round RT-PCR with the HTBI primer set. TCRdb passed the multiplex PCR reads through MiXCR, listing each CDR3 protein once. The profile shows over 700,000 distinct CDR3 sequences, roughly a third of them singletons. This TCR derives from a woman between 35 and 50 years old with Graves' hyperthyroidism. This sequence joins TRBV5-1 and TRBJ1-1; 11 bases agree with TRBD1. The sample was blood. This CDR3 reads CASRWTGGLTEAFF. CDR3 sequence (DNA): TGCGCCAGCAGATGGACAGGGGGCTTAACTGAAGCTTTCTTT.